This TCR beta chain came from a study of regulatory T cells in long-lasting Graves disease (dated by TCRdb to about 2021). Some background on the complete study: Persistent Graves' disease was defined as persistently positive TSH receptor autoantibodies together with antithyroid drug treatment for over 5 years. The study was registered as a clinical trial and conducted in China. Persistent Graves' disease patients were compared with newly diagnosed Graves' disease patients by peripheral blood TCR sequencing and RNA sequencing. A total of roughly 33 samples underwent TCR sequencing: some 13 from persistent and approximately 20 from newly diagnosed Graves' disease patients. On average, persistent Graves' disease patients in the clinical cohort had been on antithyroid drugs for approximately ten years.

Summary of the overall study and its limitations: Preferential use of TRBV28, TRBJ1-2 and TRBJ2-5 was observed in persistent disease, whereas TRBV20-1 and TRBJ2-1 were favored in newly diagnosed disease. The authors acknowledged the small sample size as a limitation that may reduce accuracy. Sequencing and analysis were restricted to the TCR beta chain. Persistent patients shared more public clonotypes among themselves (roughly 2,700) than newly diagnosed patients did (approximately 970). Because the primary lesion, thyroid tissue, could not be accessed, the study looked at peripheral blood alone. Persistent Graves' disease patients showed lower TCR Shannon entropy and fewer highly expanded clones than newly diagnosed patients, suggesting clonal expansion.

The library was produced with multiplex PCR. Sequencing was carried out with an Illumina HiSeq 4000. CDR3 regions were amplified by Arm-PCR with iRepertoire HTBI primers to construct TCR beta libraries. Before sequencing, the PCR products went through gel purification. Concerning the study's data processing: Across samples, about 63 TRBV and roughly 13 TRBJ segments were identified and used for gene usage analysis of CDR3 amino acid clonotypes. Filtered high-quality paired reads were merged into contigs using COPE and FqMerger. BLAST was used to align contigs to IMGT TRBV, TRBD and TRBJ reference genes, and CDR3 was defined according to IMGT. Any clonotype with a frequency above 0.1% was classified as a highly expanded clone. Shannon entropy served as the measure of repertoire diversity, while the Gini coefficient captured V-J evenness. Public clonotypes were defined as clonotypes shared by more than one individual. In-frame beta chains were kept once TCRdb had trimmed the public reads at Q25 with fastp and called clones with MiXCR. Rows are unified per CDR3 protein, each entry keeping the most common DNA and genes. The V and J calls, along with clone size, are taken from TCRdb and not from the paper's own processing. The sample table shows about 470,000 distinct CDR3 sequences, and around a fifth are seen once. The biggest ten clones account for less than 9% of the sample.

Taken from cysteine to phenylalanine, the CDR3 has 13 residues. The only DNA kept is the CDR3, 39 bases in frame from the first base. From the germline V gene, CDR1 is MNHNS and CDR2 is SASEGT. The sample's time point, from its label and the paper: persistent/refractory GD, antithyroid drugs over 5 years with positive TRAb. RNA was extracted from PBMCs in TRIzol for both TCR sequencing and RNA sequencing. The diagnosis of Graves' disease was made according to American Thyroid Association guidelines. Patients for the study were recruited at an endocrinology department in Xi'an, China. From each patient, around 9 milliliters of peripheral blood was collected into an EDTA anticoagulant tube. Ficoll Paque Plus density gradient separation was used to isolate PBMCs, and no further T cell sorting was performed. An Agilent 2100 Bioanalyzer and agarose gel were used to check RNA quality, while a NanoDrop 2000 measured RNA concentration.

Details on this clonotype: This clone's antigen is unknown. The junction departs from the called germline gene at one end, perhaps through a read error.

Sequences were derived from peripheral blood mononuclear cells (PBMCs), sampled when the disease was refractory, from a patient treated with antithyroid drugs. This sequence originates from a female donor with Graves disease. The chain is encoded by TRBV6-1 joined to TRBJ2-7; a weak D assignment points to TRBD1 (6 bases agree). The DNA reads TGTGCCAGCAGACCGGTGACTGTCGACGAGGGGGATTTC. The resulting protein is CASRPVTVDEGDF.